These 18 T cell receptor beta chains were all obtained from the same sample, sequenced in a study of sequential checkpoint blockade in melanoma. Treatment defined: randomized to nivolumab then ipilimumab (arm A) or the reverse (arm B). TCRdb's copy holds only in-frame clones and misses some; the assay was immunoSEQ multiplex PCR. The table records a few thousand clones, roughly 30% of them present only once. The sample consisted of tumor tissue (inferred from file names), taken from a patient given nivolumab and ipilimumab in sequence. The receptor source for this set is a human donor with melanoma.

This sequence joins TRBV14 and TRBJ2-3; 14 bases map to TRBD2. This CDR3 has 17 residues. The ends lost 0 bases at V and 6 bases at J; junction bases unmatched: 5. Germline V CDR1 and CDR2: SGHDN, FVKESK. The CDR3: CASSQDFGLAGGDTQYF. CDR3 nucleotides: TGTGCCAGCAGCCAAGATTTCGGACTAGCGGGGGGCGATACGCAGTATTTT. Variable domain in full (rest from reference TRBV14 and TRBJ2-3): EAGVTQFPSHSVIEKGQTVTLRCDPISGHDNLYWYRRVMGKEIKFLLHFVKESKQDESGMPNNRFLAERTGGTYSTLKVQPAELEDSGVYFCASSQDFGLAGGDTQYFGPGTRLTVL.

The chain joins TRBV28 to TRBJ2-2; TRBD2 matches at 9 bases. V shed 7 bases and J 2 bases; nucleotides not matched to a gene: 23. The CDR3 spans 21 residues. Germline V gene data show CDR1 as MDHEN and CDR2 as SYDVKM. CDR3 nucleotides: TGTGCCAGCACCCACCAGGGGTATATTCGCGGGAGGGAATATAACACCGGGGAGCTGTTTTTT. Translated: CASTHQGYIRGREYNTGELFF. Variable domain in full (rest from reference TRBV28 and TRBJ2-2): DVKVTQSSRYLVKRTGEKVFLECVQDMDHENMFWYRQDPGLGLRLIYFSYDVKMKEKGDIPEGYSVSREKKERFSLILESASTNQTSMYLCASTHQGYIRGREYNTGELFFGEGSRLTVL.

The J gene is TRBJ2-3, the V gene TRBV29-1; 8 nucleotides match TRBD1. This CDR3 spans 15 amino acids. V dropped 1 base and J dropped 2; count of bases not matched to a gene: 5. Germline values: CDR1 SQVTM, CDR2 ANQGSEA. CDR3 sequence reads: CSVEGGQGLTDTQYF. The CDR3 region has the DNA TGCAGCGTTGAAGGCGGACAGGGACTCACAGATACGCAGTATTTT.

This clone is categorized as large. The CDR3 DNA is TGTGCCTGGAGCCCAGGTGCCGGGGAGCTGTTTTTT. It is translated as CAWSPGAGELFF. The rearrangement links TRBV30 to TRBJ2-2; D not resolved. The CDR3 loop spans 12 amino acids. In germline, CDR1 is GTSNPN, CDR2 SVGIG (reference sequence). Trimming took off 3 bases at V and 6 bases at J, with 8 bases between the two ends.

The chain has TRBV29-1 and TRBJ1-2; D is possibly TRBD1 (6 bases). V was pared by 7 bases and J by 8 bases, with 20 bases between. Germline-derived CDR1 and CDR2 are SQVTM and ANQGSEA. The CDR3 loop spans 13 amino acids. CDR3 in amino acids: CSASGGGVGGYTF. The CDR3 DNA reads TGCAGCGCTTCCGGAGGGGGAGTGGGCGGCTACACCTTC.

The rearrangement links TRBV19 to TRBJ1-5; 9 bases are shared with TRBD1. This CDR3 comprises 16 residues. CDR1 LNHDA and CDR2 SQIVND come from the germline V gene (reference sequence). J was trimmed by 0 bases and V by 10 bases; bases with no gene match: 10. CDR3 protein: CATQPRDRVSNQPQHF. Written as DNA, the CDR3 is TGTGCCACTCAGCCCCGGGACAGGGTTAGCAATCAGCCCCAGCATTTT. The full variable domain, its missing parts supplied by reference TRBV19 and TRBJ1-5, is DGGITQSPKYLFRKEGQNVTLSCEQNLNHDAMYWYRQDPGQGLRLIYYSQIVNDFQKGDIAEGYSVSREKKESFPLTVTSAQKNPTAFYLCATQPRDRVSNQPQHFGDGTRLSIL.

This clone showed up just a few times. The chain has TRBV6-8 and TRBJ1-2; TRBD1 matches 8 bases. The CDR3 is 17 residues long. Trimming at V came to 0 bases and at J to 7 bases, leaving 13 bases not matched to a gene. Per the germline V gene, CDR1 is MNHGY and CDR2 is SAAAGT. CDR3 sequence reads: CASSYSPLGQGAGGYTF. CDR3 coding DNA: TGTGCCAGCAGTTACTCTCCCTTGGGGCAGGGGGCGGGTGGCTACACCTTC.

The V and J genes are TRBV19 and TRBJ1-2, with D possibly matching TRBD1 (6 bases). The CDR3 loop spans 12 amino acids. Germline CDR1 is LNHDA and CDR2 is SQIVND (reference sequence). The V end was cut by 9 bases, the J end by 4 bases, with 12 bases between. CDR3 nucleotide sequence: TGTGCCAGCTATGACAGGATCTATGGCTACACCTTC. Protein product: CASYDRIYGYTF.

This clone was counted between two and nine times. The chain has TRBV9 and TRBJ2-5; TRBD1 matches at 9 bases. The J segment lost 5 bases and the V segment lost 0 bases, leaving 8 bases of the junction unmatched. This CDR3 has 16 residues. Germline CDR1 and CDR2: SGDLS and YYNGEE. As DNA, the CDR3 is TGTGCCAGCAGCGTAGAATTACAGGGGGCGCGGGAGACCCAGTACTTC. Protein sequence: CASSVELQGARETQYF.

This clone was recorded a few times. The chain uses TRBV6-4 and TRBJ2-1; 11 positions match TRBD2. V lost 5 bases, J lost 7 bases, and 7 bases stayed unmatched. CDR1 and CDR2 from the germline V gene are MRHNA and SNTAGT. The CDR3 contains 15 residues. CDR3 sequence reads: CASSYTSGSKNEQFF. CDR3 nucleotides: TGTGCCAGCAGTTACACTAGCGGGAGTAAAAATGAGCAGTTCTTC.

The genes are TRBV28 and TRBJ2-3; TRBD2 matches 9 bases. In germline, CDR1 is MDHEN, CDR2 SYDVKM. The junction had 9 bases not matched to a gene; V was cut back by 6 bases and J by 2 bases. The CDR3 covers 16 residues. In DNA, the CDR3 is TGTGCCAGCAGAGTTAGCGGGAGAGGGTCCACAGATACGCAGTATTTT. Translated, it gives CASRVSGRGSTDTQYF.

This clone is medium-sized by share. The J gene is TRBJ2-1, the V gene TRBV11-3; D not certain. Germline CDR1 SGHNT, CDR2 YENEEA. The CDR3 is made up of 15 amino acids. Trimming cost V 5 bases and J 2 bases, with 13 bases left between them. The CDR3: CASSLRVTPYNEQFF. DNA for the CDR3: TGTGCCAGCAGCCTCCGGGTCACCCCCTACAATGAGCAGTTCTTC.

This clone was picked up a small number of times. The chain combines TRBV29-1 with TRBJ1-4; a possible D gene is TRBD1 (6 bases). Germline CDR1 is SQVTM and CDR2 is ANQGSEA. The V end was cut by 2 bases, the J end by 6 bases, with 10 bases between. The CDR3 contains 13 residues. The CDR3 DNA is TGCAGCGTTGAACAGGGGCGGGATGAAAAACTGTTTTTT. Translated, it gives CSVEQGRDEKLFF. Using reference TRBV29-1 and TRBJ1-4 for the parts outside the CDR3, the full variable domain is SAVISQKPSRDICQRGTSLTIQCQVDSQVTMMFWYRQQPGQSLTLIATANQGSEATYESGFVIDKFPISRPNLTFSTLTVSNMSPEDSSIYLCSVEQGRDEKLFFGSGTQLSVL.

V and J are TRBV10-3 and TRBJ2-1; the D gene is possibly TRBD2 (5 bases). The CDR3 sequence is 16 residues long. Deletions cut 0 bases from V and 2 bases from J, with 11 bases between. Germline loops: CDR1 ENHRY, CDR2 SYGVKD. The DNA of the CDR3 is TGTGCCATCAGTGAGTCGATGGCGGGCACCTACAATGAGCAGTTCTTC. Amino acid sequence: CAISESMAGTYNEQFF.

V gene TRBV30 combines with J gene TRBJ2-7; 10 bases are shared with TRBD2. J gave up 5 bases and V 5 bases, and 6 bases lay outside the gene matches. Germline V CDR1 and CDR2: GTSNPN, SVGIG (reference sequence). This CDR3 contains 13 residues. CDR3 amino acids: CAWAVAGGHEQYF. DNA for the CDR3: TGTGCCTGGGCTGTAGCGGGAGGCCACGAGCAGTACTTC.

The gene calls are TRBV18 and TRBJ2-1; D is possibly TRBD2 (5 bases). CDR3 length: 17 residues. Between the trimmed V and J ends, which lost 0 bases and 3 bases, there was a span of 15 bases. Germline V lookup: CDR1 KGHSH, CDR2 LQKENI. This chain's CDR3 is CASSPPVGGLLYNEQFF. In nucleotides, the CDR3 is TGTGCCAGCTCACCACCGGTTGGCGGACTTCTCTACAATGAGCAGTTCTTC. Full variable domain (missing parts from reference TRBV18 and TRBJ2-1): NAGVMQNPRHLVRRRGQEARLRCSPMKGHSHVYWYRQLPEEGLKFMVYLQKENIIDESGMPKERFSAEFPKEGPSILRIQQVVRGDSAAYFCASSPPVGGLLYNEQFFGPGTRLTVL.

This clone was detected only a few times. This chain connects TRBV7-4 to TRBJ2-3; D not resolved. Deletions cut 4 bases from V and 11 bases from J, with 16 bases between. This CDR3 comprises 13 residues. Germline CDR1 is SGHVT and CDR2 is SQSDAQ. The CDR3 sequence is CASSSASVGKQYF. CDR3 bases: TGTGCCAGCAGCTCAGCCAGTGTCGGCAAGCAGTATTTT.

This chain uses TRBV11-3 with TRBJ1-4, with D perhaps matching TRBD1 (5 bases). The CDR3 consists of 15 residues. Germline values: CDR1 SGHNT, CDR2 YENEEA. Trimming pared 6 bases from V and 5 bases from J, leaving 16 bases between. In nucleotides, the CDR3 is TGTGCCAGCAGTTACTCCCCGGGACCAAATGAAAAACTGTTTTTT. This sequence encodes CASSYSPGPNEKLFF.